These T cell receptor beta chains were read from a single sample in a study of Ad26.COV2.S vaccination and SARS-CoV-2 variants. Libraries were prepared by immunoSEQ multiplex PCR; TCRdb keeps only in-frame clonotypes and omits some of them. This table has under 550,000 clones, over 75% appearing once. Sequencing was performed on peripheral blood, taken in a trial of Ad26.COV2.S vaccine versus placebo. The receptor set was obtained from a person aged 18-65 years who received the Ad26.COV2.S COVID-19 vaccine or a placebo. Both conserved end residues are part of each CDR3. The order of the fields is CDR3 DNA, CDR3 protein, D gene, clone size, V gene, J gene. D genes are given only for firm matches. The size entry is marked missing in some rows and otherwise reads once, few, many or a size class.

cdr3_nt: TGTGCCAGCAGCTTATGGGGGCCGGGCTCCTACGAGCAGTACTTC
cdr3_aa: CASSLWGPGSYEQYF
d_call: -
clone_size: -
v_call: TRBV7-3
j_call: TRBJ2-7

cdr3_nt: TGTGCCAGTAATCTGGACAGAGATCAGCCCCAGCATTTT
cdr3_aa: CASNLDRDQPQHF
d_call: -
clone_size: -
v_call: TRBV19
j_call: TRBJ1-5

cdr3_nt: TGTGCCAGCAGTTTGGGACAGGGGAGGCGCGGCTACACCTTC
cdr3_aa: CASSLGQGRRGYTF
d_call: TRBD1
clone_size: -
v_call: TRBV28
j_call: TRBJ1-2

cdr3_nt: TGTGCCAGCAGCTTCCGGAGTCTTGGGGCTGGAAACACCATATATTTT
cdr3_aa: CASSFRSLGAGNTIYF
d_call: -
clone_size: -
v_call: TRBV7-9
j_call: TRBJ1-3

cdr3_nt: TGTGCCAGCAGCTTATTCCCTAGTCTCAGAAGCTCCTACGAGCAGTACTTC
cdr3_aa: CASSLFPSLRSSYEQYF
d_call: -
clone_size: -
v_call: TRBV7-9
j_call: TRBJ2-7

cdr3_nt: TGTGCCAGCAGCCCGGGGGGTTACTATGGCTACACCTTC
cdr3_aa: CASSPGGYYGYTF
d_call: -
clone_size: -
v_call: TRBV7-3
j_call: TRBJ1-2

cdr3_nt: TGTGCCACCAGTGATTTGTCAGGGGCGAGCACCGGGGAGCTGTTTTTT
cdr3_aa: CATSDLSGASTGELFF
d_call: -
clone_size: -
v_call: TRBV24-1
j_call: TRBJ2-2

cdr3_nt: TGTGCCAGCATGCCTTTATTGGGCAGGGGGCGAGTCCCCTACAATGAGCAGTTCTTC
cdr3_aa: CASMPLLGRGRVPYNEQFF
d_call: -
clone_size: -
v_call: TRBV21-1
j_call: TRBJ2-1

cdr3_nt: TGCGCCAGCAGTTTAGGGCTGGGAGGAAACACCATATATTTT
cdr3_aa: CASSLGLGGNTIYF
d_call: -
clone_size: -
v_call: TRBV5-1
j_call: TRBJ1-3

cdr3_nt: TGTGCCAGCAGCTTTCTAAGTACGGGGGTCCTACCCGACTACGAGCAGTACTTC
cdr3_aa: CASSFLSTGVLPDYEQYF
d_call: -
clone_size: -
v_call: TRBV7-9
j_call: TRBJ2-7

cdr3_nt: TGTGCCAGCAGTTTAAGTGGGGGGCTGTATGGAAACACCATATATTTT
cdr3_aa: CASSLSGGLYGNTIYF
d_call: -
clone_size: -
v_call: TRBV28
j_call: TRBJ1-3

cdr3_nt: TGTGCCAGCAGCTTCGGGGCAGCACAAACCTACGAGCAGTACTTC
cdr3_aa: CASSFGAAQTYEQYF
d_call: -
clone_size: -
v_call: TRBV7-3
j_call: TRBJ2-7

cdr3_nt: TGTGCCAGCAGCCAAGATCTTGAACAGACACCAGGGACTGAAGCTTTCTTT
cdr3_aa: CASSQDLEQTPGTEAFF
d_call: -
clone_size: -
v_call: TRBV3-1/TRBV3-2
j_call: TRBJ1-1

cdr3_nt: TGTGCCAGCAGCTTTTTGGGGCAAGAGACCCAGTACTTC
cdr3_aa: CASSFLGQETQYF
d_call: -
clone_size: -
v_call: TRBV7-2
j_call: TRBJ2-5

cdr3_nt: TGTGCCAGCAGCGCGGGACAGGGTACCTACGAGCAGTACTTC
cdr3_aa: CASSAGQGTYEQYF
d_call: TRBD1
clone_size: -
v_call: TRBV6-5
j_call: TRBJ2-7

cdr3_nt: TGTGCCAGCAGTTTGGGGGCGGGGGCCCCAGGCCCATACGAGCAGTACTTC
cdr3_aa: CASSLGAGAPGPYEQYF
d_call: -
clone_size: -
v_call: TRBV28
j_call: TRBJ2-7

cdr3_nt: TGTGCCAGCAGCTTATACGGGGGGGCCGGAGTAGATACGCAGTATTTT
cdr3_aa: CASSLYGGAGVDTQYF
d_call: TRBD2
clone_size: -
v_call: TRBV11-2
j_call: TRBJ2-3

cdr3_nt: TGTGCCAGCAGTGAAGCCAGCCGCTATGGCTACACCTTC
cdr3_aa: CASSEASRYGYTF
d_call: -
clone_size: -
v_call: TRBV2
j_call: TRBJ1-2

cdr3_nt: TGCGCCAGCAGCCGCCTCGGAAGGGCTAATGAAAAACTGTTTTTT
cdr3_aa: CASSRLGRANEKLFF
d_call: -
clone_size: -
v_call: TRBV4-1
j_call: TRBJ1-4

cdr3_nt: TGTGCCAGCAGCCCACGGACAGGGAAAAGCAATCAGCCCCAGCATTTT
cdr3_aa: CASSPRTGKSNQPQHF
d_call: -
clone_size: once
v_call: TRBV21-1
j_call: TRBJ1-5

cdr3_nt: TGTGCCAGCAGCGCTGAAAACGGGGGAGCCAAAAACATTCAGTACTTC
cdr3_aa: CASSAENGGAKNIQYF
d_call: -
clone_size: once
v_call: TRBV9
j_call: TRBJ2-4

cdr3_nt: TGTGCCAGCGGTAACTCGGGGTATAGCGGCTACACCTTC
cdr3_aa: CASGNSGYSGYTF
d_call: -
clone_size: -
v_call: TRBV7-2
j_call: TRBJ1-2

cdr3_nt: TGTGCCCCCCGCCGGGGGCATGAGCAGTTCTTC
cdr3_aa: CAPRRGHEQFF
d_call: -
clone_size: -
v_call: TRBV6-4
j_call: TRBJ2-1

cdr3_nt: TGTGCCAGCAGCCAGAAGCGGGGGACCTACAATGAGCAGTTCTTC
cdr3_aa: CASSQKRGTYNEQFF
d_call: TRBD2
clone_size: -
v_call: TRBV3-1/TRBV3-2
j_call: TRBJ2-1

cdr3_nt: TGCGCCAGCAGCTTAAGGTCGCGAAATCAGCCCCAGCATTTT
cdr3_aa: CASSLRSRNQPQHF
d_call: -
clone_size: -
v_call: TRBV5-1
j_call: TRBJ1-5

cdr3_nt: TGTGCCACCGTTCACAGGGTGGGGGAGCTGTTTTTT
cdr3_aa: CATVHRVGELFF
d_call: -
clone_size: -
v_call: TRBV7-9
j_call: TRBJ2-2

cdr3_nt: TGTGCCAGCAGCCAAGGACAGGGGGTCGATGAGCAGTTCTTC
cdr3_aa: CASSQGQGVDEQFF
d_call: TRBD1
clone_size: -
v_call: TRBV11-1
j_call: TRBJ2-1

cdr3_nt: TGCGCCAGCAGCCCCGGACTAGTTCTCTACAATGAGCAGTTCTTC
cdr3_aa: CASSPGLVLYNEQFF
d_call: TRBD2
clone_size: once
v_call: TRBV5-1
j_call: TRBJ2-1

cdr3_nt: TGCGCCAGCAGCCAAGATCTGGGGTACGAGCAGTACTTC
cdr3_aa: CASSQDLGYEQYF
d_call: -
clone_size: once
v_call: TRBV4-3
j_call: TRBJ2-7

cdr3_nt: TGTGCCAGCAGCTTATACGGGACACCTGGGGGGTACACCTTC
cdr3_aa: CASSLYGTPGGYTF
d_call: -
clone_size: -
v_call: TRBV7-2
j_call: TRBJ1-2

cdr3_nt: TGCAGTTCGGCAGGCACAGATACGCAGTATTTT
cdr3_aa: CSSAGTDTQYF
d_call: -
clone_size: -
v_call: TRBV20-1
j_call: TRBJ2-3

cdr3_nt: TGTGCCACCAGTGTGGTTGGACCCGAGGGTGGGGAGCTGTTTTTT
cdr3_aa: CATSVVGPEGGELFF
d_call: -
clone_size: -
v_call: TRBV24-1
j_call: TRBJ2-2

cdr3_nt: TGTGCCAGCAGTTTTATTGTACCAGATACGCAGTATTTT
cdr3_aa: CASSFIVPDTQYF
d_call: -
clone_size: -
v_call: TRBV12-3/TRBV12-4
j_call: TRBJ2-3

cdr3_nt: TGTGCCAGCAGTTTGCCGGGACTCCAAGAGACCCAGTACTTC
cdr3_aa: CASSLPGLQETQYF
d_call: -
clone_size: -
v_call: TRBV6-6
j_call: TRBJ2-5

cdr3_nt: TGCAGCGTTGTTGAAGAATCTAGCACAGATACGCAGTATTTT
cdr3_aa: CSVVEESSTDTQYF
d_call: -
clone_size: -
v_call: TRBV29-1
j_call: TRBJ2-3

cdr3_nt: TGTGCCAGCAGTTTATCGTATTATTCCGTATACAGGGGGCTCCAAGAGACCCAGTACTTC
cdr3_aa: CASSLSYYSVYRGLQETQYF
d_call: TRBD1
clone_size: -
v_call: TRBV27
j_call: TRBJ2-5

cdr3_nt: TGTGCCAGCAGGGTACAAGAGACCCAGTACTTC
cdr3_aa: CASRVQETQYF
d_call: -
clone_size: -
v_call: TRBV2
j_call: TRBJ2-5

cdr3_nt: TGTGCCAGCAGCTCTCCGGACAGGGCCTTTAATGAAAAACTGTTTTTT
cdr3_aa: CASSSPDRAFNEKLFF
d_call: TRBD1
clone_size: -
v_call: TRBV7-9
j_call: TRBJ1-4

cdr3_nt: TGCGCCAGCAGCTTGGGGTTGGGCCGCACTGAAGCTTTCTTT
cdr3_aa: CASSLGLGRTEAFF
d_call: -
clone_size: -
v_call: TRBV5-1
j_call: TRBJ1-1

cdr3_nt: TGTGCCAGCAGCGCAACAGGGGGCGCGCAGTACTTC
cdr3_aa: CASSATGGAQYF
d_call: TRBD1
clone_size: once
v_call: TRBV7-8
j_call: TRBJ2-7

cdr3_nt: TGTGCCAGCAGCCAAGGTGTGGGCAGGGTGGGTACTGAAGCTTTCTTT
cdr3_aa: CASSQGVGRVGTEAFF
d_call: -
clone_size: -
v_call: TRBV3-1/TRBV3-2
j_call: TRBJ1-1

cdr3_nt: TGTGCCTGGAGTGTACGGGGACCCTACACCTTC
cdr3_aa: CAWSVRGPYTF
d_call: -
clone_size: few
v_call: TRBV30
j_call: TRBJ1-2